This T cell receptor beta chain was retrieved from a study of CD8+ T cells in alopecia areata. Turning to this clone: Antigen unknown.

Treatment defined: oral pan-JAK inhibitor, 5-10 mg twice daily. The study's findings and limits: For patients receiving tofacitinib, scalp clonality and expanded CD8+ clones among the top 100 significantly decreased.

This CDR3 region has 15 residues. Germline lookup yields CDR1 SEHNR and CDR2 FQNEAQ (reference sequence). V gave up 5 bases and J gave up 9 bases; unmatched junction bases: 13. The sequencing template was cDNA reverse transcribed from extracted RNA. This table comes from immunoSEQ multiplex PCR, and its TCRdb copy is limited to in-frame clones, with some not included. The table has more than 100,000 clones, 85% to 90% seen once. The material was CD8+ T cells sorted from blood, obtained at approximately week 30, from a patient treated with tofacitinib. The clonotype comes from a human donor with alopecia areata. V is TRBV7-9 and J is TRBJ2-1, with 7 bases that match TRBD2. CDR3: CASSTPGLHRSEQFF. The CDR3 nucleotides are TGTGCCAGCAGCACGCCGGGACTACACCGCTCTGAGCAGTTCTTC.